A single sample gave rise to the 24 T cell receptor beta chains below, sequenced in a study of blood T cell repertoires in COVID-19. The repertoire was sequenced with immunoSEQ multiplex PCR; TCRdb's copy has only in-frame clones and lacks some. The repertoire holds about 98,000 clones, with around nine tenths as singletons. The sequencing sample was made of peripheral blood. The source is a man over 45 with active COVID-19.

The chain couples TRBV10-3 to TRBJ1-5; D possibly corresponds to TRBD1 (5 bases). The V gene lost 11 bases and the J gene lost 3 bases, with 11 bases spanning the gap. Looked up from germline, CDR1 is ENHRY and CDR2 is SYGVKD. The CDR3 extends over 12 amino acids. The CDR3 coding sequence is TGTGCCTGGGGGGGATTCAATCAGCCCCAGCATTTT. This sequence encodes CAWGGFNQPQHF.

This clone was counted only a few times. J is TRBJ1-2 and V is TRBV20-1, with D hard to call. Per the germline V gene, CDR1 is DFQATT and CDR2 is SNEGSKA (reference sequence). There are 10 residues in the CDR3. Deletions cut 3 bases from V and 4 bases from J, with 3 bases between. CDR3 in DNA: TGCAGTGCTAGGGCCTATGGCTACACCTTC. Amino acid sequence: CSARAYGYTF.

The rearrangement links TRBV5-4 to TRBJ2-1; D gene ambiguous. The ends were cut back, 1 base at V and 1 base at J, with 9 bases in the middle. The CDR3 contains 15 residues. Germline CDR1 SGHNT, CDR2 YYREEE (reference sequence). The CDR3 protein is CASSLNAVSYNEQFF. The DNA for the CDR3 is TGTGCCAGCAGCTTGAATGCGGTTTCCTACAATGAGCAGTTCTTC.

The CDR3, as DNA: TGTGCCAGCAGTCGCGGGACCCTCATGAACACTGAAGCTTTCTTT. Its protein is CASSRGTLMNTEAFF. The chain has TRBV11-2 and TRBJ1-1, with D maybe TRBD1 (5 bases). Trimming left V 6 bases short and J 0 bases short, with 14 bases between. The germline gives CDR1 SGHAT, CDR2 FQNNGV. CDR3 length: 15 residues.

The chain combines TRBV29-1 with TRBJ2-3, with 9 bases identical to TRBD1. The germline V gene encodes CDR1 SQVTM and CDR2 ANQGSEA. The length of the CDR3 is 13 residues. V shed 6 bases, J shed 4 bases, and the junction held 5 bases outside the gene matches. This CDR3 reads CSVPGQGPDTQYF. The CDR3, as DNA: TGCAGCGTCCCGGGACAGGGTCCAGATACGCAGTATTTT.

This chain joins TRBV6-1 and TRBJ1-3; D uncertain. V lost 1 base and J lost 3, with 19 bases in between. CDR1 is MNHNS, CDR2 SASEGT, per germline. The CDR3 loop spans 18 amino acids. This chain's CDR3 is CASSEGVRMAGFGNTIYF. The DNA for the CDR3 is TGTGCCAGCAGTGAAGGGGTCCGCATGGCGGGCTTTGGAAACACCATATATTTT.

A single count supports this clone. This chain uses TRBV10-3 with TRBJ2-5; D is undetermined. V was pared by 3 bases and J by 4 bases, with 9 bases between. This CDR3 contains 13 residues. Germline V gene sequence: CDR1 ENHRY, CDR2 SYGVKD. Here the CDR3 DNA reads TGTGCCATCAGTGACCCTGTTTTAGAGACCCAGTACTTC. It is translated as CAISDPVLETQYF.

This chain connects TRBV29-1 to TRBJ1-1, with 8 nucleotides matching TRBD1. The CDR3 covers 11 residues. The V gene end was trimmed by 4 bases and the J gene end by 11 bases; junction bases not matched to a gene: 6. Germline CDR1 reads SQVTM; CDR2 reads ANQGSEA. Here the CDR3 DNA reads TGCAGCGTTGCATCAAACAGGGGGGCTTTCTTT. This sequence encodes CSVASNRGAFF.

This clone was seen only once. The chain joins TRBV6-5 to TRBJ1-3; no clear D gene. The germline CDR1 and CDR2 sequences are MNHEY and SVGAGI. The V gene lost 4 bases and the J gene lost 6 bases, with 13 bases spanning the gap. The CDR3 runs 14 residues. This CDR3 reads CASSFSARENTIYF. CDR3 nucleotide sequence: TGTGCCAGCAGTTTTAGTGCGAGAGAAAACACCATATATTTT.

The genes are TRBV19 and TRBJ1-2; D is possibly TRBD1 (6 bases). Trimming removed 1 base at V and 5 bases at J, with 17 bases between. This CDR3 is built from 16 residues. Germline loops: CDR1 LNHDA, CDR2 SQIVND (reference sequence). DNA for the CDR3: TGTGCCAGTAGTATAGCATTACAGGGCTCTGTTTATGGCTACACCTTC. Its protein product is CASSIALQGSVYGYTF.

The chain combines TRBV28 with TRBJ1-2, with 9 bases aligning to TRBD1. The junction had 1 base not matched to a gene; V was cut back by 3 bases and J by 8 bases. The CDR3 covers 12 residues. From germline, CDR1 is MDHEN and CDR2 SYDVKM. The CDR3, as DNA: TGTGCCAGCAGTTTCACAGGGGGCGGCTACACCTTC. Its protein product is CASSFTGGGYTF.

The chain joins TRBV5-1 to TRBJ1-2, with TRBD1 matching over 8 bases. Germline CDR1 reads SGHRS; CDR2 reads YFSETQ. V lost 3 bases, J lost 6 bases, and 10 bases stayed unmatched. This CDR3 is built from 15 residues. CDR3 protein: CASSSIPKTGDGYTF. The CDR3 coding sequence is TGCGCCAGCAGCTCAATACCAAAGACAGGGGATGGCTACACCTTC.

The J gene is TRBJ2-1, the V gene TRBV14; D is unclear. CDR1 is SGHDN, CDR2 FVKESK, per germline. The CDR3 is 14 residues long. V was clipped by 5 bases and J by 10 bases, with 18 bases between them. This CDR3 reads CASSSTVSTVEQFF. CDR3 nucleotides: TGTGCCAGCAGCTCCACGGTATCTACGGTGGAGCAGTTCTTC.

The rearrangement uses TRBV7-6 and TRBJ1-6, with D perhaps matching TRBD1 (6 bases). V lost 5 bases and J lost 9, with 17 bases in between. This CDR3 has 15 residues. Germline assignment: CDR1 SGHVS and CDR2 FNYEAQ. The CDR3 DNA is TGTGCCAGCAGCCCAGGAGCAGGGGTGGGTTCACCCCTCCACTTT. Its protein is CASSPGAGVGSPLHF.

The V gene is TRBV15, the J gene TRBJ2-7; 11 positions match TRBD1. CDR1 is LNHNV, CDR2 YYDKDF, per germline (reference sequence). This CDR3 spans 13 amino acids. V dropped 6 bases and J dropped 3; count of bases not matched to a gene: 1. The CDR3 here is CATRGTGGYEQYF. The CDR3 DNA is TGTGCCACCAGAGGGACAGGGGGCTACGAGCAGTACTTC. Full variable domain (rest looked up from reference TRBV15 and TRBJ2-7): DAMVIQNPRYQVTQFGKPVTLSCSQTLNHNVMYWYQQKSSQAPKLLFHYYDKDFNNEADTPDNFQSRRPNTSFCFLDIRSPGLGDTAMYLCATRGTGGYEQYFGPGTRLTVT.

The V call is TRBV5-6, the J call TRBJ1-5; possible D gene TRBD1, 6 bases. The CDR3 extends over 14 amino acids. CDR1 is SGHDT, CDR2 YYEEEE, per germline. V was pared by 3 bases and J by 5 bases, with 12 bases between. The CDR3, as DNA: TGTGCCAGCAGCTATTGGGGGCTTGATCAGCCCCAGCATTTT. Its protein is CASSYWGLDQPQHF.

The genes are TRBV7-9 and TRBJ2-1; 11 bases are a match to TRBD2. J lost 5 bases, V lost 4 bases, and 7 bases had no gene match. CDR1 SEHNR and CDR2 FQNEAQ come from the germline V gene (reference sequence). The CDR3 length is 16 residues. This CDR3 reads CASSSLAGGPNNEQFF. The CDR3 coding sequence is TGTGCCAGCAGCTCATTAGCGGGGGGGCCTAACAATGAGCAGTTCTTC.

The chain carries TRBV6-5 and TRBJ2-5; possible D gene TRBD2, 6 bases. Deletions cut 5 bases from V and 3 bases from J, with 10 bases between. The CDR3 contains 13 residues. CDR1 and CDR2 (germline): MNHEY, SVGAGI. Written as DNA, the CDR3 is TGTGCCAGCAGTCTCGGGGGAAAAGAGACCCAGTACTTC. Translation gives CASSLGGKETQYF.

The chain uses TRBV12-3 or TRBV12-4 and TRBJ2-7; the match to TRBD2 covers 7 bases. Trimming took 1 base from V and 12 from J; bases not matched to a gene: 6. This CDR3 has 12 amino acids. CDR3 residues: CASSLGGGLLYF. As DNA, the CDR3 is TGTGCCAGCAGTTTAGGGGGGGGTCTTCTGTACTTC.

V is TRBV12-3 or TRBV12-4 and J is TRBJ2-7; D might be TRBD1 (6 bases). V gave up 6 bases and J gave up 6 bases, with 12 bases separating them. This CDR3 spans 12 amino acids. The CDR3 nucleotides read TGTGCCAGCAGGCCTATCAGGGGCGAGCAGTACTTC. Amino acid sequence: CASRPIRGEQYF.

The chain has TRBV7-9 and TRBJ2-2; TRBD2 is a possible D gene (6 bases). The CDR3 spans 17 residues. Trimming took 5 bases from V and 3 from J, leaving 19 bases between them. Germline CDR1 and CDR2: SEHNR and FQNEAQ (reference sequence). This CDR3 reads CASSPPRDLADTGELFF. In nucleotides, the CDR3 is TGTGCCAGCAGCCCCCCCCGGGACTTGGCAGACACCGGGGAGCTGTTTTTT.

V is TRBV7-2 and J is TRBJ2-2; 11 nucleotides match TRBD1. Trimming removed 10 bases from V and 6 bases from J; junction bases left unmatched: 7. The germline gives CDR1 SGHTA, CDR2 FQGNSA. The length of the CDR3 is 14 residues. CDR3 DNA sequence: TGTGCCACCGAGCCGGGACAGGGGGCCGGGGAGCTGTTTTTT. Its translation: CATEPGQGAGELFF.

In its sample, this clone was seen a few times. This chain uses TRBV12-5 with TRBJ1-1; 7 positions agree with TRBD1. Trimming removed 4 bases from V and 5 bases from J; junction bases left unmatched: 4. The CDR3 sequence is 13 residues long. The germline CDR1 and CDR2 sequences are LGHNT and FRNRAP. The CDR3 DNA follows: TGTGCTAGTGGTTCGACAGGGTTGACTGAAGCTTTCTTT. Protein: CASGSTGLTEAFF.

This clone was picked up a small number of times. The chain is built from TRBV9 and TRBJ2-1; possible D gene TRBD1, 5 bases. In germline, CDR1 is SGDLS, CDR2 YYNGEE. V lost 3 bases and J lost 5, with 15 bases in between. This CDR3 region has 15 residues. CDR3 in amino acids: CASSALTATHNEQFF. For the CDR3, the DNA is TGTGCCAGCAGCGCTCTGACAGCGACTCACAATGAGCAGTTCTTC.